Sequencing of this T cell receptor (beta chain) was carried out in a study of OX40 agonist ivuxolimab in advanced cancers. As for the study in general: The patients received ivuxolimab by intravenous route every 2 weeks at 0.01 to 10 mg/kg.

Sequenced by immunoSEQ multiplex PCR; TCRdb stores in-frame clones only, minus some. The table has 7,200 or so clones, over 60% seen once. Concerning this clone itself: The antigen remains undetermined.

Study-wide results and caveats: The study observed clonal expansion of CD4+ and CD8+ blood T cells by week 6 at 0.1 to 3.0 mg/kg.

Germline lookup yields CDR1 SEHNR and CDR2 FQNEAQ (reference sequence). The CDR3 has 13 amino acids. V trimming: 10 bases; J trimming: 2 bases; junction bases outside the gene matches: 5. Sequencing was performed on CD4+ or CD8+ T cells sorted from blood, taken in a trial of the OX40 agonist ivuxolimab. The sequence was collected from an adult with an advanced solid tumor such as melanoma, head and neck, liver or kidney cancer. The chain employs TRBV7-9 and TRBJ1-3; the match to TRBD1 covers 7 bases. The CDR3, as DNA: TGTGCCATCAGAACAGGGGCTGGAAACACCATATATTTT. Protein product: CAIRTGAGNTIYF.